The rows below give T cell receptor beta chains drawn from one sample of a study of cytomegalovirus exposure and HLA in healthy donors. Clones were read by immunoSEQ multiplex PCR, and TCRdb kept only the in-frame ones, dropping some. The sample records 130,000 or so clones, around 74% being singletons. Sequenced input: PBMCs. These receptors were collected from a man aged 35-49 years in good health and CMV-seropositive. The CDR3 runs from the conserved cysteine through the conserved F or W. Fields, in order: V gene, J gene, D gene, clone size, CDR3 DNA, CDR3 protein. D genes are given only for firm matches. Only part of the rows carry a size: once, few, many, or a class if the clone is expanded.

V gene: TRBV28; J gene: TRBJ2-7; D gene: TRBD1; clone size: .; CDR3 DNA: TGTGCCAGTAAAGGGGACAGCCTCTACGAGCAGTACTTC; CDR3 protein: CASKGDSLYEQYF
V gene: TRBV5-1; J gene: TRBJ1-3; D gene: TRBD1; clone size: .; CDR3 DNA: TGCGCCAGCAGCTTGCAGGGGGCGGACACCATATATTTT; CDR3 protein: CASSLQGADTIYF
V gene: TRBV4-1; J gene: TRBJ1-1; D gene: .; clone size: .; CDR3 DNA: TGCGCCAGCAGCCAAGATCCCGGGGAGTGGGGAGGACGAGGGACTGAAGCTTTCTTT; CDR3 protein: CASSQDPGEWGGRGTEAFF
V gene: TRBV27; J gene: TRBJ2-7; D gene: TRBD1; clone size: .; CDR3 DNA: TGTGCCAGCAGAGAGGACAGGTCGACCTACGAGCAGTACTTC; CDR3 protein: CASREDRSTYEQYF
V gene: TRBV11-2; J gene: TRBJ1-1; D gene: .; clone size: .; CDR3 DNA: TGTGCCAGCAGCTTAGATCGGGTCACTGAAGCTTTCTTT; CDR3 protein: CASSLDRVTEAFF
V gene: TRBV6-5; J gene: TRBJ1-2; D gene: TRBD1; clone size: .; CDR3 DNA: TGTGCCAGCAGTTACTCACCGGGACAGGGCCATGGCTACACCTTC; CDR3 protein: CASSYSPGQGHGYTF
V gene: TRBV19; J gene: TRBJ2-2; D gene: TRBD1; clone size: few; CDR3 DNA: TGTGCCAGTAGTATAGCGAGGACAGGGGACACCGGGGAGCTGTTTTTT; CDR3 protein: CASSIARTGDTGELFF
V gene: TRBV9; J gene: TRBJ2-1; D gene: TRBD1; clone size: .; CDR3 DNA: TGTGCCAGCAGCGTGGTAACAGGGGCCACCGGGGATGAGCAGTTCTTC; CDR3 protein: CASSVVTGATGDEQFF
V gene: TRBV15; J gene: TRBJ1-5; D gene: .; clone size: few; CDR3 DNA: TGTGCCACCAGCAGAGGGCCAAGGGGCCGGGGGCAGCCCCAGCATTTT; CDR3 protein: CATSRGPRGRGQPQHF
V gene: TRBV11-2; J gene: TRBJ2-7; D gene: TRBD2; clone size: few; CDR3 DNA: TGTGCCAGCAGCTCGTCCCTGTCCGGGGGGGCCTACGAGCAGTACTTC; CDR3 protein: CASSSSLSGGAYEQYF
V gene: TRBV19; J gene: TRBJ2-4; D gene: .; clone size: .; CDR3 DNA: TGTGCCAGTAGTACCCCCCCACAGTTAGCCAAAAACATTCAGTACTTC; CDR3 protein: CASSTPPQLAKNIQYF
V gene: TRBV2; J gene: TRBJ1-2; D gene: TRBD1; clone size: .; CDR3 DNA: TGTGCCAGCAGGGGACAGGGGGTTAACTATGGCTACACCTTC; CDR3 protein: CASRGQGVNYGYTF
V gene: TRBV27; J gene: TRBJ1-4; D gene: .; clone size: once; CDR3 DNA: TGTGCCAGCAGTTTTAGAGCTAATGAAAAACTGTTTTTT; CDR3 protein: CASSFRANEKLFF
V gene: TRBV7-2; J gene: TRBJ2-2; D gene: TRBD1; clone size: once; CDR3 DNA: TGTGCCAGCATCCTGACAGGGACCACCGGGGAGCTGTTTTTT; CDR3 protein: CASILTGTTGELFF
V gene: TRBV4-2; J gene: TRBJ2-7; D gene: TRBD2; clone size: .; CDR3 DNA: TGTGCCAGCAGCCAAGACGGGAGGGCCCACCACGAGCAGTACTTC; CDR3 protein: CASSQDGRAHHEQYF
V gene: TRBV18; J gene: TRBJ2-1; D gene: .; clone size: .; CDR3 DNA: TGTGCCAGCGTCCGGGACTGGTACAATGAGCAGTTCTTC; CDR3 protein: CASVRDWYNEQFF
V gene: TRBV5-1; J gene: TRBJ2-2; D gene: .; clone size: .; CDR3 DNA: TGCGCCAGCAGCGGCGGGACTCGCCGCGACGGGGAGCTGTTTTTT; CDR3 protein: CASSGGTRRDGELFF
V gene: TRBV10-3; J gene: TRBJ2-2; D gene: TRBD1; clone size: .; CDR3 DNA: TGTGCCATCATGCAAACCGGGACAGAGCTGAACACCGGGGAGCTGTTTTTT; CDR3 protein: CAIMQTGTELNTGELFF
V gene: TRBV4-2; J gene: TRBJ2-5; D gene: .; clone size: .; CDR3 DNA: TGTGCCAGCAGCCAAGATGGGGGGGAGACCCAGTACTTC; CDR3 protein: CASSQDGGETQYF
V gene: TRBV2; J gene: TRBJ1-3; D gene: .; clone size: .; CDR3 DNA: TGTGCCAGCAGACAGTTCGGAAACACCATATATTTT; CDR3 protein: CASRQFGNTIYF
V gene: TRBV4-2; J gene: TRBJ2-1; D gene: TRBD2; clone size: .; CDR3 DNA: TGTGCCAGCAGCCAAGATAATAGCGGGTTAAACAATGAGCAGTTCTTC; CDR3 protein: CASSQDNSGLNNEQFF
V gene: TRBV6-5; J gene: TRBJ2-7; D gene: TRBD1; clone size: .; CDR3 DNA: TGTGCCAGCAGTTACTCCAGGACAGGGGAAAACTACGAGCAGTACTTC; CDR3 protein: CASSYSRTGENYEQYF
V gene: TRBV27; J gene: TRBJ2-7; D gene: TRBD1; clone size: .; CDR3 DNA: TGTGCCAGCAGTCTAATTCACAGGGGGCCGAGCTCCTACGAGCAGTACTTC; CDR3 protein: CASSLIHRGPSSYEQYF
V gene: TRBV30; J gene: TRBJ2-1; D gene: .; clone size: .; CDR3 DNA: TGTGCCTGGACCGCGGATACCTACAATGAGCAGTTCTTC; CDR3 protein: CAWTADTYNEQFF
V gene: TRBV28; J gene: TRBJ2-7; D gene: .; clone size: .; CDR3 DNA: TGTGCCAGCAGTCAAGGGGGGGCAGGCTCCCCCTACGAGCAGTACTTC; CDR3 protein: CASSQGGAGSPYEQYF
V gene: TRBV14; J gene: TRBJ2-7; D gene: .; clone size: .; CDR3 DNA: TGTGCCAGCAGCCAAGATCTTCGCAGCTACGAGCAGTACTTC; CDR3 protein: CASSQDLRSYEQYF
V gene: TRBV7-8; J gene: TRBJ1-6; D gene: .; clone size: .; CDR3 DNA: TGTGCCAGCAGCTTCCTACGGGGATCACCCCTCCACTTT; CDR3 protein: CASSFLRGSPLHF
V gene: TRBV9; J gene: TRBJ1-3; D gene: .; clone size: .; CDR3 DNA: TGTGCCAGCAGCGTGGGGGGAGCTAGCACCATATATTTT; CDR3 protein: CASSVGGASTIYF
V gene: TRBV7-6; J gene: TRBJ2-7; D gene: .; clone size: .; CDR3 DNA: TGTGCCAGCAGCTTACCCCCTGAGGCCTTAGAGCAGTACTTC; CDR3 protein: CASSLPPEALEQYF
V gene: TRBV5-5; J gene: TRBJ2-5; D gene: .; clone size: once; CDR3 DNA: TGTGCCAGCATCAAAGGCCGCGTATGGGGCCCCCCGGAGACCCAGTACTTC; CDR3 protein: CASIKGRVWGPPETQYF
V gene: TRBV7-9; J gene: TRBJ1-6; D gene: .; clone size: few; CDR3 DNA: TGTGCCAGCAGCTTTGCAGGCAGCCGAGGGAATTCACCCCTCCACTTT; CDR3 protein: CASSFAGSRGNSPLHF
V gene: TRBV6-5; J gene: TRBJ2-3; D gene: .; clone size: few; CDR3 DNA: TGTGCCAGCAGCCCAGGCACAGATACGCAGTATTTT; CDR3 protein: CASSPGTDTQYF
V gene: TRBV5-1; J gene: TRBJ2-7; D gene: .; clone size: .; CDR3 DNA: TGCGCCAGCAGCTTGAGCGCGTCAGGGGTTAACTACGAGCAGTACTTC; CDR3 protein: CASSLSASGVNYEQYF
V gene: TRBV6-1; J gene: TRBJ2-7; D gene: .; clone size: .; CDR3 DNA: TGTGCCAGCAGTGAACGACTTGGCGGTGGAAGGCAGTACTTC; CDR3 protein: CASSERLGGGRQYF